Following are 5 T cell receptor beta chains from one sample sequenced in a study of Ad26.COV2.S vaccination and SARS-CoV-2 variants. Assay: immunoSEQ multiplex PCR; the TCRdb copy retains only in-frame clones and omits some. The table includes 300,000 to 350,000 clones, roughly nine tenths detected once. Described treatment: some 19 received Ad26.COV2.S at low or high dose, single or two shots; about 5 received placebo; per-sample allocation not given. Samples were taken on day 63 after the first vaccine or placebo injection. The source material was peripheral blood, sampled in a trial of Ad26.COV2.S vaccine versus placebo. The receptors shown here come from a person between 18 and 60 years old who received the Ad26.COV2.S COVID-19 vaccine or a placebo.

The chain employs TRBV7-2 and TRBJ2-1, with D possibly TRBD1 on 6 matching bases. The germline V gene has CDR1 SGHTA and CDR2 FQGNSA. With 5 bases removed from V and 10 bases from J, the gap between germline ends came to 15 bases. This CDR3 is built from 13 residues. CDR3 nucleotide sequence: TGTGCCAGCAGCCCCGAACCAGGACAGGAGCAGTTCTTC. It specifies CASSPEPGQEQFF.

This rearrangement joins TRBV18 to TRBJ2-5; D is ambiguous. This CDR3 has 13 residues. V shed 2 bases and J shed 5 bases, with 9 bases lying between them. From germline, CDR1 is KGHSH and CDR2 LQKENI. The CDR3 loop is CASSPAGRETQYF. The CDR3 nucleotides are TGTGCCAGCTCACCAGCCGGGCGTGAGACCCAGTACTTC.

V gene TRBV4-3 combines with J gene TRBJ2-1; D might be TRBD2 (5 bases). V lost 4 bases and J 2 bases, leaving 18 bases between the germline ends. Germline V gene data show CDR1 as LGHNA and CDR2 as YSLEER. This CDR3 contains 17 residues. The CDR3 reads CASSRESRGFTYNEQFF. CDR3 in DNA: TGCGCCAGCAGCCGAGAATCGCGCGGGTTCACCTACAATGAGCAGTTCTTC.

This chain links TRBV21-1 with TRBJ1-3. TRBV21-1 is a known pseudogene. The CDR3 is 17 residues long. The CDR3 region is CASSKVVEIRSGNTIYF. The CDR3 DNA follows: TGTGCCAGCAGCAAAGTGGTCGAGATCCGCTCTGGAAACACCATATATTTT.

CDR3 sequence: CASSLWTGEEFF. CDR3 bases: TGTGCCAGCAGCTTGTGGACAGGGGAGGAGTTCTTC. The rearrangement links TRBV3-1 (or the pseudogene TRBV3-2) to TRBJ2-1; 9 nucleotides agree with TRBD1. The trim removed 5 bases at V and 14 bases at J, leaving 7 bases unmatched. CDR3 length: 12 residues. CDR1 is LGHDT and CDR2 is YNNKEL in the germline V gene (reference sequence).